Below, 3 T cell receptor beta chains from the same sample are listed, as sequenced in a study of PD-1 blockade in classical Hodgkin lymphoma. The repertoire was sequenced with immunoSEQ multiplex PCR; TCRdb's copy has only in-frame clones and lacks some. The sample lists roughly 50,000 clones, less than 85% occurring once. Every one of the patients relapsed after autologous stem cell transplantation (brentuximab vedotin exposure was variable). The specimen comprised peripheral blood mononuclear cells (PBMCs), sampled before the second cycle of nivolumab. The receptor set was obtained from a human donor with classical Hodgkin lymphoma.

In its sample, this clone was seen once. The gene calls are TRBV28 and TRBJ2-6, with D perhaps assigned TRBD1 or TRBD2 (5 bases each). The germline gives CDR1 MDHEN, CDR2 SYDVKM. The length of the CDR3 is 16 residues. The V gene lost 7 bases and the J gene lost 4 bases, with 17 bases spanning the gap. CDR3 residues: CASNITPGRGANVLTF. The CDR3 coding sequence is TGTGCCAGCAATATCACCCCGGGGCGGGGGGCCAACGTCCTGACTTTC.

CDR3 amino acids: CASSVPRSSVKNIQYF. The CDR3 nucleotides are TGTGCCAGCAGCGTACCGCGGTCTTCGGTCAAAAACATTCAGTACTTC. The chain uses TRBV9 and TRBJ2-4; D gene uncertain. Germline loops: CDR1 SGDLS, CDR2 YYNGEE. The length of the CDR3 is 16 residues. Trimming removed 1 base at V and 3 bases at J, with 14 bases between.

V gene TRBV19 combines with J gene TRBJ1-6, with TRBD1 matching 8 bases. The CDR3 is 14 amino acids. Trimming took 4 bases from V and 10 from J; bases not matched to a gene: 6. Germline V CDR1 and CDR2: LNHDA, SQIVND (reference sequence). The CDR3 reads CASSTTGGESPLHF. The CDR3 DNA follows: TGTGCCAGTAGTACAACAGGGGGAGAATCACCCCTCCACTTT.